The 29 T cell receptor beta chains below come from one sample, sequenced in a study of blood T cell repertoires in COVID-19. Only in-frame clones appear in the TCRdb table, and some are missing; sequencing was by immunoSEQ multiplex PCR. Of 25,000 to 35,000 clones listed, under 95% are singletons. Sample: peripheral blood. These receptors originate from a man aged 65 to 79 with active or convalescent COVID-19.

This clone was seen more than once but under ten times. The chain joins TRBV3-1 (or the pseudogene TRBV3-2) to TRBJ2-5; 9 bases line up with TRBD2. The ends lost 0 bases at V and 3 bases at J; junction bases unmatched: 11. The CDR3 sequence is 18 residues long. Germline loops: CDR1 LGHDT, CDR2 YNNKEL (reference sequence). The CDR3 region is CASSQDRRSGGLKETQYF. CDR3 DNA: TGTGCCAGCAGCCAAGATCGTAGGAGCGGGGGGCTAAAAGAGACCCAGTACTTC.

The rearrangement links TRBV2 to TRBJ1-1; no clear D. CDR1 and CDR2 from the germline V gene are SNHLY and FYNNEI. CDR3 length equals 14 residues. V was clipped by 1 base and J by 2 bases, with 8 bases between them. The CDR3 here is CASSEGGSNTEAFF. The CDR3 bases are TGTGCCAGCAGTGAAGGAGGTAGTAACACTGAAGCTTTCTTT.

The genes are TRBV25-1 and TRBJ2-1, with 7 nucleotides matching TRBD1. Trimming at V came to 4 bases and at J to 7 bases, leaving 16 bases not matched to a gene. Germline V gene data show CDR1 as MGHDK and CDR2 as SYGVNS. This CDR3 has 17 amino acids. CDR3 in DNA: TGTGCCAGCAGTGCCACACAGGGGATTCAATTTTTAAATGAGCAGTTCTTC. This sequence encodes CASSATQGIQFLNEQFF.

The CDR3 is CASSTPYLGGRSLPRDTQYF. The CDR3 bases are TGTGCCAGCAGCACCCCCTACTTAGGCGGGAGGTCACTCCCCAGAGATACGCAGTATTTT. V is TRBV7-6 and J is TRBJ2-3, with 8 nucleotides matching TRBD2. The CDR3 has 20 amino acids. With 5 bases clipped from V and 5 bases from J, the junction kept 24 bases outside the gene matches. Per germline, CDR1 SGHVS and CDR2 FNYEAQ.

This chain uses TRBV21-1 with TRBJ2-7; the table's D call TRBD1 went unverified against the DNA. TRBV21-1 is noted as a pseudogene. The length of the CDR3 is 14 residues. This CDR3 is CASSKVRQGYEQYV. The CDR3, as DNA: TGTGCCAGCAGCAAAGTTCGACAGGGCTACGAGCAGTACGTC.

The rearrangement joins TRBV6-5 to TRBJ1-2, with a weak D call TRBD1 (5 bases). CDR3 length: 14 residues. Germline loops: CDR1 MNHEY, CDR2 SVGAGI. With 6 bases removed from V and 4 bases from J, the gap between germline ends came to 15 bases. The CDR3 DNA follows: TGTGCCAGCAGCCTTGACAGCGATTTCTATGGCTACACCTTC. Its protein product is CASSLDSDFYGYTF.

CDR3 region: CASSLFQPGQTYEQYF. The CDR3 DNA reads as TGTGCCAGCAGCCTATTCCAACCGGGACAGACTTACGAGCAGTACTTC. The chain employs TRBV11-2 and TRBJ2-7; TRBD1 matches 7 bases. Germline V gene lookup returns CDR1 SGHAT and CDR2 FQNNGV. Trimming removed 5 bases from V and 4 bases from J; junction bases left unmatched: 14. The CDR3 sequence is 16 residues long.

The genes are TRBV5-8 and TRBJ1-1; TRBD1 might be the D (5 bases). Germline-derived CDR1 and CDR2 are SGHTS and YDEGEE. There are 13 residues in the CDR3. Between the trimmed V and J ends, which lost 1 base and 11 bases, there was a span of 15 bases. The CDR3 loop is CASSLSGYGSAFF. Here the CDR3 DNA reads TGTGCCAGCAGCTTGTCAGGGTACGGTTCGGCTTTCTTT. Full variable domain (rest looked up from reference TRBV5-8 and TRBJ1-1): EAGVTQSPTHLIKTRGQQATLRCSPISGHTSVYWYQQALGLGLQFLLWYDEGEERNRGNFPPRFSGRQFPNYSSELNVNALELEDSALYLCASSLSGYGSAFFGQGTRLTVV.

The genes are TRBV5-1 and TRBJ1-2, with D possibly TRBD1 on 5 matching bases. Trimming removed 4 bases from V and 7 bases from J, with 17 bases in between. The CDR3 has 14 amino acids. Germline V gene sequence: CDR1 SGHRS, CDR2 YFSETQ. The chain's CDR3 is CASSLASGESGYTF. DNA for the CDR3: TGCGCCAGCAGCCTTGCTTCGGGGGAGTCTGGCTACACCTTC.

This chain links TRBV15 with TRBJ1-4, with D possibly matching TRBD1 (6 bases). CDR1 LNHNV and CDR2 YYDKDF come from the germline V gene (reference sequence). The ends were cut back, 0 bases at V and 8 bases at J, with 16 bases in the middle. The CDR3 totals 16 residues. The chain's CDR3 is CATSRDQGSSSEKLFF. CDR3 nucleotides: TGTGCCACCAGCAGAGATCAGGGGTCTTCGTCGGAAAAACTGTTTTTT.

The rearrangement uses TRBV5-4 and TRBJ2-7, with unresolved D. The CDR3 spans 14 residues. Germline V gene sequence: CDR1 SGHNT, CDR2 YYREEE (reference sequence). Trimming took off 0 bases at V and 0 bases at J, with 7 bases between the two ends. This CDR3 reads CASSLDPPSYEQYV. The CDR3, as DNA: TGTGCCAGCAGCTTGGATCCTCCCTCCTACGAGCAGTACGTC.

The chain is built from TRBV14 and TRBJ2-7; D is unresolved. This CDR3 region has 15 residues. Germline CDR1 SGHDN, CDR2 FVKESK. Trimming removed 2 bases at V and 2 bases at J, with 13 bases between. CDR3 in amino acids: CASSQLPYGAYEQYV. The CDR3 region has the DNA TGTGCCAGCAGCCAACTTCCCTACGGAGCCTACGAGCAGTACGTC.

The sample holds one count of this clone. The CDR3 DNA is TGTGCCAGCAGCTTAGGGTCCCGGGGCACAGATACGCAGTATTTT. Translating it yields CASSLGSRGTDTQYF. The genes are TRBV7-9 and TRBJ2-3; D remains ambiguous. The germline CDR1 and CDR2 sequences are SEHNR and FQNEAQ (reference sequence). The CDR3 is made up of 15 amino acids. The V end was cut by 1 base, the J end by 1 base, with 9 bases between.

The chain couples TRBV29-1 to TRBJ1-1; no clear D gene. CDR3 length equals 12 residues. V dropped 3 bases and J dropped 7 bases, with 12 bases sitting between them. From germline, CDR1 is SQVTM and CDR2 ANQGSEA. CDR3 loop: CSVDLLGVEAFF. The CDR3 DNA reads TGCAGCGTTGACCTGCTGGGAGTTGAAGCTTTCTTT.

This chain uses TRBV6-6 with TRBJ1-5; 9 positions agree with TRBD1. Germline assignment: CDR1 MNHNY and CDR2 SVGAGI (reference sequence). V was clipped by 6 bases and J by 5 bases; unmatched bases: 8. This CDR3 contains 15 residues. CDR3 bases: TGTGCCAGCAGCTCCCCCGACAGGGGGGATCAGCCCCAGCATTTT. This codes for CASSSPDRGDQPQHF.

This sequence joins TRBV5-6 and TRBJ2-5; D gene ambiguous. This CDR3 has 11 amino acids. Germline loops: CDR1 SGHDT, CDR2 YYEEEE. V lost 4 bases to trimming and J lost 4 bases, with 5 bases between them. CDR3 loop: CASSTTETQYF. The CDR3 region has the DNA TGTGCCAGCAGCACTACAGAGACCCAGTACTTC.

This clone appeared a single time. The chain has TRBV7-6 and TRBJ2-3; 11 bases align to TRBD2. Germline CDR1 reads SGHVS; CDR2 reads FNYEAQ. The CDR3 contains 16 residues. Trimming cost V 6 bases and J 6 bases; bases outside gene matches: 11. The CDR3 spells CASRSGLAGIMDTQYF. CDR3 nucleotide sequence: TGTGCCAGCAGATCCGGACTAGCGGGTATTATGGATACGCAGTATTTT.

This chain joins TRBV7-2 and TRBJ2-7, with D perhaps TRBD2 (5 bases). Trimming left V 1 base short and J 1 base short, with 8 bases between. CDR1 and CDR2 from the germline V gene are SGHTA and FQGNSA. CDR3 length: 14 amino acids. The CDR3 region is CASSLDPGSYEQYF. As DNA, the CDR3 is TGTGCCAGCAGCTTAGATCCGGGGTCCTACGAGCAGTACTTC.

The chain combines TRBV7-9 with TRBJ2-5; 7 positions match TRBD2. The CDR3 spans 14 residues. V shed 1 base, J shed 4 bases, and the junction held 3 bases outside the gene matches. Germline V CDR1 and CDR2: SEHNR, FQNEAQ (reference sequence). Here the CDR3 reads CASSLGASGETQYF. The CDR3 DNA is TGTGCCAGCAGCTTAGGGGCTAGCGGAGAGACCCAGTACTTC.

In its sample, this clone was seen a few times. The chain recombines TRBV29-1 with TRBJ2-5, with TRBD1 identical over 8 bases. J was trimmed by 4 bases and V by 3 bases; bases with no gene match: 7. CDR1 is SQVTM and CDR2 is ANQGSEA in the germline V gene. The CDR3 has 14 amino acids. In DNA, the CDR3 is TGCAGCGTTGACGGACAGGGCGTTTTAGAGACCCAGTACTTC. Translation gives CSVDGQGVLETQYF.

This chain connects TRBV7-6 to TRBJ1-1; a possible D gene is TRBD1 (6 bases). The CDR3 covers 14 residues. Trimming took off 5 bases at V and 3 bases at J, with 13 bases between the two ends. CDR1 is SGHVS and CDR2 is FNYEAQ in the germline V gene. The CDR3 protein is CASSATTGDTEAFF. The CDR3 DNA reads as TGTGCCAGCAGCGCCACGACAGGAGACACTGAAGCTTTCTTT.

The chain joins TRBV2 to TRBJ1-6; a weak D match, TRBD1 (5 bases). This CDR3 contains 16 residues. Germline CDR1 SNHLY, CDR2 FYNNEI. V gave up 0 bases and J gave up 6 bases, with 12 bases separating them. CDR3 in DNA: TGTGCCAGCAGTGAAGCGCACCAGGGTATTAATTCACCCCTCCACTTT. Its protein product is CASSEAHQGINSPLHF.

This chain uses TRBV4-2 with TRBJ2-3, with 8 bases aligning to TRBD2. V gave up 4 bases and J gave up 1 base; unmatched junction bases: 10. In germline, CDR1 is LGHNA, CDR2 YNFKEQ. The CDR3 has 17 residues. CDR3 protein: CASSPSAGGAGTDTQYF. DNA of the CDR3: TGTGCCAGCAGCCCAAGCGCGGGGGGCGCAGGCACAGATACGCAGTATTTT.

The V gene is TRBV30, the J gene TRBJ2-6; D is possibly TRBD2 (5 bases). The CDR3 is made up of 18 amino acids. V dropped 0 bases and J dropped 0 bases, with 15 bases sitting between them. The germline gives CDR1 GTSNPN, CDR2 SVGIG (reference sequence). CDR3 protein: CAWSVPGRHFSGANVLTF. In nucleotides, the CDR3 is TGTGCCTGGAGTGTTCCGGGAAGGCATTTCTCTGGGGCCAACGTCCTGACTTTC.

CDR3 residues: CASSLIQIQETQYF. The CDR3 DNA sequence: TGTGCCAGCAGCTTAATTCAGATCCAAGAGACCCAGTACTTC. The rearrangement links TRBV5-5 to TRBJ2-5; D is undetermined. The CDR3 covers 14 residues. Trimming left V 2 bases short and J 1 base short, with 9 bases between. Germline V lookup: CDR1 SGHKS, CDR2 YYEKEE (reference sequence).

The rearrangement links TRBV30 to TRBJ2-3; unclear D gene. V was clipped by 4 bases and J by 6 bases, with 8 bases between them. The CDR3 runs to 11 residues. Germline CDR1 is GTSNPN and CDR2 is SVGIG (reference sequence). Written as DNA, the CDR3 is TGTGCCTGGACAGGTGGGGATACGCAGTATTTT. Translated: CAWTGGDTQYF.

This clone was detected a few times. The chain combines TRBV15 with TRBJ1-2, with no clear D. CDR1 is LNHNV, CDR2 YYDKDF, per germline (reference sequence). CDR3 length: 15 residues. V lost 3 bases to trimming and J lost 4 bases, with 15 bases between them. The CDR3, as DNA: TGTGCCACCAGCAGTGAGGGCTCCACCATCTATGGCTACACCTTC. Its translation: CATSSEGSTIYGYTF.

This chain links TRBV19 with TRBJ1-5; the D is unclear. The CDR3 contains 13 residues. Trimming shortened V by 5 bases and J by 6 bases, and 11 bases separated the two germline ends. CDR1 is LNHDA, CDR2 SQIVND, per germline (reference sequence). CDR3 loop: CASSLNNLQPQHF. The CDR3 nucleotides read TGTGCCAGTAGTTTAAACAACCTTCAGCCCCAGCATTTT.

This clone came up once. CDR3 sequence reads: CASSFASGSGNTIYF. The CDR3 region has the DNA TGTGCCAGCAGTTTCGCCTCGGGCTCTGGAAACACCATATATTTT. The chain recombines TRBV27 with TRBJ1-3, with D uncertain. The V gene's germline CDR1 is MNHEY and CDR2 SMNVEV (reference sequence). V was trimmed by 3 bases and J by 0 bases, leaving 9 bases between them. This CDR3 contains 15 residues.